These 20 T cell receptor beta chains came from one sample sequenced in a study of T cells in localized non-small cell lung cancer. Profiling relied on immunoSEQ multiplex PCR, and the TCRdb table lists in-frame clones only, not all of them. The sample holds 800 to 950 clones, around a fifth seen once. The source was normal lung tissue next to the tumor, collected before any cancer treatment. These receptors were obtained from a woman aged 40-70 years with stage II lung adenocarcinoma.

The rearrangement links TRBV14 to TRBJ2-7; D perhaps matches TRBD1 (5 bases). Germline CDR1 is SGHDN and CDR2 is FVKESK. The CDR3 runs to 16 residues. Deletions cut 4 bases from V and 5 bases from J, with 21 bases between. The CDR3 spells CASSPHRHAGLNEQYF. The CDR3, as DNA: TGTGCCAGCAGCCCCCATCGGCACGCAGGGTTAAACGAGCAGTACTTC. Looking up the rest from reference TRBV14 and TRBJ2-7 gives the full variable domain: EAGVTQFPSHSVIEKGQTVTLRCDPISGHDNLYWYRRVMGKEIKFLLHFVKESKQDESGMPNNRFLAERTGGTYSTLKVQPAELEDSGVYFCASSPHRHAGLNEQYFGPGTRLTVT.

This clone rates as medium-sized (0.01 to 0.1%). The chain combines TRBV9 with TRBJ2-1, with TRBD1 matching 7 bases. CDR1 is SGDLS and CDR2 is YYNGEE in the germline V gene. V shed 3 bases, J shed 5 bases, and the junction held 14 bases outside the gene matches. The CDR3 loop spans 17 amino acids. The CDR3 region has the DNA TGTGCCAGCAGCGCAACCCTCGGGACAGACTTCGACAATGAGCAGTTCTTC. It codes for CASSATLGTDFDNEQFF.

This chain connects TRBV19 to TRBJ2-2; possibly TRBD2 for D (6 bases). Germline V lookup: CDR1 LNHDA, CDR2 SQIVND (reference sequence). This CDR3 has 16 amino acids. The V end lost 9 bases, the J end lost 2 bases, and 19 bases lay between the germline ends. In DNA form, the CDR3 reads TGTGCCAGCATGAGAATCCGGGACTTAAACACCGGGGAGCTGTTTTTT. Residues: CASMRIRDLNTGELFF.

This clone is labeled as large. The chain recombines TRBV29-1 with TRBJ1-1; 11 nucleotides align to TRBD1. V was clipped by 7 bases and J by 5 bases; unmatched bases: 6. Per the germline V gene, CDR1 is SQVTM and CDR2 is ANQGSEA. CDR3 length: 13 amino acids. The CDR3 reads CSARDRGGTEAFF. The CDR3 DNA reads as TGCAGCGCTCGGGACAGGGGGGGGACTGAAGCTTTCTTT.

The chain couples TRBV9 to TRBJ2-3; either TRBD1 or TRBD2 may supply D (5 bases each). Trimming cost V 5 bases and J 4 bases, with 8 bases left between them. The CDR3 is made up of 12 amino acids. From germline, CDR1 is SGDLS and CDR2 YYNGEE. CDR3 nucleotide sequence: TGTGCCAGCAGTGTGGGGGCAGATACGCAGTATTTT. This encodes CASSVGADTQYF.

The chain joins TRBV28 to TRBJ2-7, with D perhaps TRBD1 or TRBD2 (5 bases each). CDR1 and CDR2 from the germline V gene are MDHEN and SYDVKM. V gave up 2 bases and J gave up 6 bases, with 8 bases separating them. CDR3 length: 12 residues. CDR3 DNA: TGTGCCAGCAGTTTAGGGACGGGCGAGCAGTACTTC. Translation gives CASSLGTGEQYF.

This clone was seen a handful of times. The gene calls are TRBV6-8 and TRBJ1-1; D remains ambiguous. The CDR3 consists of 15 residues. Per the germline V gene, CDR1 is MNHGY and CDR2 is SAAAGT. V gave up 2 bases and J gave up 4 bases, with 14 bases separating them. CDR3 nucleotides: TGTGCCAGCAGTTACCCCCGGAAGGGCCCCACTGAAGCTTTCTTT. Its protein is CASSYPRKGPTEAFF.

The chain couples TRBV11-3 to TRBJ1-4; TRBD1 matches at 11 bases. Trimming cost V 5 bases and J 7 bases; bases outside gene matches: 6. CDR3 length: 15 amino acids. Germline CDR1 reads SGHNT; CDR2 reads YENEEA. This chain's CDR3 is CASSHPGQGGEKLFF. CDR3 bases: TGTGCCAGCAGCCATCCGGGACAGGGGGGTGAAAAACTGTTTTTT.

This clone has more than one count but fewer than ten. The chain joins TRBV14 to TRBJ1-1; D not certain. Germline values: CDR1 SGHDN, CDR2 FVKESK. Trimming pared 3 bases from V and 5 bases from J, leaving 10 bases between. There are 13 residues in the CDR3. CDR3 sequence: CASSHVVSTEAFF. In nucleotides, the CDR3 is TGTGCCAGCAGCCATGTGGTTAGTACTGAAGCTTTCTTT.

The chain is built from TRBV4-1 and TRBJ1-1; D is unclear. Trimming removed 0 bases from V and 0 bases from J, with 2 bases in between. Per germline, CDR1 MGHRA and CDR2 YSYEKL. CDR3 length: 13 residues. CDR3: CASSQDLNTEAFF. The DNA of the CDR3 is TGCGCCAGCAGCCAAGACCTGAACACTGAAGCTTTCTTT.

This clone was seen more than once but under ten times. V is TRBV6-8 and J is TRBJ2-5; perhaps D is TRBD1 or TRBD2 (5 bases each). This CDR3 region has 17 residues. The germline V gene encodes CDR1 MNHGY and CDR2 SAAAGT. Trimming shortened V by 2 bases and J by 5 bases, and 21 bases separated the two germline ends. CDR3 coding DNA: TGTGCCAGCAGTTACCCACCGCCAGGGACGTTGAAGGAGACCCAGTACTTC. Translating it yields CASSYPPPGTLKETQYF.

This clone was counted a few times. The V and J genes are TRBV11-3 and TRBJ1-1, with 7 bases fitting TRBD1. Germline V lookup: CDR1 SGHNT, CDR2 YENEEA. V trimming: 3 bases; J trimming: 4 bases; junction bases outside the gene matches: 11. This CDR3 contains 16 residues. The CDR3 loop reads CASSLQLGTESTEAFF. CDR3 DNA: TGTGCCAGCAGCTTGCAACTAGGGACAGAAAGCACTGAAGCTTTCTTT.

The V gene is TRBV11-3, the J gene TRBJ2-1, with 7 positions matching TRBD2. Germline lookup yields CDR1 SGHNT and CDR2 YENEEA. The V gene end was trimmed by 3 bases and the J gene end by 6 bases; junction bases not matched to a gene: 8. The length of the CDR3 is 15 residues. DNA of the CDR3: TGTGCCAGCAGCTTGGAGGGAGGGTTATTCAATGAGCAGTTCTTC. This gives the protein CASSLEGGLFNEQFF.

The rearrangement uses TRBV30 and TRBJ2-2; tentatively, D is TRBD2 (5 bases). Per the germline V gene, CDR1 is GTSNPN and CDR2 is SVGIG (reference sequence). The V end was cut by 0 bases, the J end by 6 bases, with 5 bases between. The CDR3 runs to 12 residues. This chain's CDR3 is CAWSVRAGELFF. The CDR3 DNA sequence: TGTGCCTGGAGTGTGAGGGCCGGGGAGCTGTTTTTT.

This clone rates as hyperexpanded (1% or more). A read error may produce the germline difference seen at one junction end. This sequence joins TRBV11-3 and TRBJ2-1, with 7 bases lining up with TRBD2. The CDR3 loop spans 15 amino acids. Germline V gene lookup returns CDR1 SGHNT and CDR2 YENEEA. The CDR3 here is CASSLSGGGSNEQFF. Written as DNA, the CDR3 is TGTGCTAGCAGCTTATCGGGAGGAGGGAGCAATGAGCAGTTCTTC. The full variable domain, its missing parts supplied by reference TRBV11-3 and TRBJ2-1, is EAGVVQSPRYKIIEKKQPVAFWCNPISGHNTLYWYLQNLGQGPELLIRYENEEAVDDSQLPKDRFSAERLKGVDSTLKIQPAELGDSAVYLCASSLSGGGSNEQFFGPGTRLTVL.

This clone is medium-sized in the sample. The chain couples TRBV11-3 to TRBJ2-3; TRBD2 agrees at 16 bases. With 0 bases clipped from V and 10 bases from J, the junction kept 4 bases outside the gene matches. This CDR3 contains 16 residues. Germline V gives CDR1 SGHNT, CDR2 YENEEA. CDR3 sequence (DNA): TGTGCCAGCAGCTTAGAAAGAGGGACTAGCGGGAGGGCGCAGTATTTT. Encoded protein: CASSLERGTSGRAQYF.

This clone was seen more than once but under ten times. This chain connects TRBV14 to TRBJ2-7; D call uncertain. Germline V lookup: CDR1 SGHDN, CDR2 FVKESK. The CDR3 totals 11 residues. V was pared by 1 base and J by 6 bases, with 4 bases between. Here the CDR3 DNA reads TGTGCCAGCAGCCAAGGGGCCGAGCAGTACTTC. It translates to CASSQGAEQYF.

By share, this clone counts as large (0.1 to 1%). Other DNA sequences of this sample code for an identical CDR3. This chain connects TRBV6-8 to TRBJ1-2; D remains ambiguous. This CDR3 region has 12 residues. V lost 4 bases and J 6 bases, leaving 9 bases between the germline ends. Germline CDR1 is MNHGY and CDR2 is SAAAGT. The CDR3 bases are TGTGCCAGCAGTTCCGGAGGTGATGGCTACACCTTC. Protein: CASSSGGDGYTF.

The chain uses TRBV11-3 and TRBJ2-3; 10 nucleotides line up with TRBD2. Germline CDR1 reads SGHNT; CDR2 reads YENEEA. CDR3 size: 15 residues. J gave up 7 bases and V 1 base, and 5 bases lay outside the gene matches. The CDR3 loop is CASSLGASGGYTQYF. The CDR3 DNA is TGTGCCAGCAGCTTAGGGGCTAGCGGGGGATATACGCAGTATTTT.

V is TRBV9 and J is TRBJ1-5; D not resolved. The V end lost 5 bases, the J end lost 2 bases, and 8 bases lay between the germline ends. CDR1 is SGDLS and CDR2 is YYNGEE in the germline V gene. This CDR3 contains 13 residues. The CDR3 region has the DNA TGTGCCAGCAGTGTGAAGGGCAATCAGCCCCAGCATTTT. This gives the protein CASSVKGNQPQHF. Complete variable domain (other parts from reference TRBV9 and TRBJ1-5): DSGVTQTPKHLITATGQRVTLRCSPRSGDLSVYWYQQSLDQGLQFLIQYYNGEERAKGNILERFSAQQFPDLHSELNLSSLELGDSALYFCASSVKGNQPQHFGDGTRLSIL.